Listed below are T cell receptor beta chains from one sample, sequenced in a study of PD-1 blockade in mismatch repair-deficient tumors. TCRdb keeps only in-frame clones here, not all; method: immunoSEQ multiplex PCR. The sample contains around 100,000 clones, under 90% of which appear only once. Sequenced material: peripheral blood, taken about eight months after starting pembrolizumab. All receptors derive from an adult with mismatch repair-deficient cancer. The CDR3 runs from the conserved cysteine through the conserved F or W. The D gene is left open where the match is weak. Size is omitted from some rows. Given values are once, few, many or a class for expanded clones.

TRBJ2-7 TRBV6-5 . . TGTGCCAGCAGTCGACGCACCCAAACCTACGAGCAGTACTTC CASSRRTQTYEQYF
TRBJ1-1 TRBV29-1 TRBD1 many TGCAGCGTGGGGACAGGGGGAAACACTGAAGCTTTCTTT CSVGTGGNTEAFF
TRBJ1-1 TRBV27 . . TGTGCCAGCAGTCCTATGCGACTAGGGAACACTGAAGCTTTCTTT CASSPMRLGNTEAFF
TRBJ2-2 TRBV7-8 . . TGTGCCAGCCTCACAGTTACCGGGGAGCTGTTTTTT CASLTVTGELFF
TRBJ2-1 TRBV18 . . TGTGCCAGCTCACTGGAGGGTGGGGAGAATGAGCAGTTCTTC CASSLEGGENEQFF
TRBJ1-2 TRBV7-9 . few TGTGCCAGCAGCTTAGACAGTACTAACTATGGCTACACCTTC CASSLDSTNYGYTF
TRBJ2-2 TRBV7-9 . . TGTGCCAGCAGCCAGGGCCGAGGGGTAAACACCGGGGAGCTGTTTTTT CASSQGRGVNTGELFF
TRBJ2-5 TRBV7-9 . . TGTGCCAGCAGCCCGGGAAGCGAAGAGACCCAGTACTTC CASSPGSEETQYF
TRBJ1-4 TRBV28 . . TGTGCCAGCAGCGTGGTGAAGGAAAAACTGTTTTTT CASSVVKEKLFF
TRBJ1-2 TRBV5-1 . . TGCGCCAGCAGCTTGTCGGGGGGTGACTATGGCTACACCTTC CASSLSGGDYGYTF
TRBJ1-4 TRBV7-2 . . TGTGCCAGCAGCCTTAATGGAGGGGGTAATGAAAAACTGTTTTTT CASSLNGGGNEKLFF
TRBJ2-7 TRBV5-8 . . TGTGCCAGCAGCTTGGGACAGCCTCTAGACTACGAGCAGTACTTC CASSLGQPLDYEQYF
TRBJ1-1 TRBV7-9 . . TGTGCCAGCAGCTTTATGGGGGTGAACACTGAAGCTTTCTTT CASSFMGVNTEAFF
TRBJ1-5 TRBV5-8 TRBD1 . TGTGCCAGCAGCTCCGACCGGGTAGGGGGCTATAGCAATCAGCCCCAGCATTTT CASSSDRVGGYSNQPQHF
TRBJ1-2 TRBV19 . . TGTGCCAGTAGTAGCGGGACGTTCGACTATGGCTACACCTTC CASSSGTFDYGYTF
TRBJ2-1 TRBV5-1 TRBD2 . TGCGCCAGCAGCTTGGATAGCGGGAGGGCCGGTGAGCAGTTCTTC CASSLDSGRAGEQFF
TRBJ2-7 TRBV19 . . TGTGCCAGTAGTATAGCAGGGAACGAGCAGTACTTC CASSIAGNEQYF
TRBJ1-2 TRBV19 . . TGTGCCAGTAGTATTGGAAGTGGCTACACCTTC CASSIGSGYTF
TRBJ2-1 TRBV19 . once TGTGCCAGTAGTCGGGCAGCGCCCTACAATGAGCAGTTCTTC CASSRAAPYNEQFF
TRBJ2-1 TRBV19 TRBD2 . TGTGCCAGTAGGTCAAGCGGGAGGTATCCGAATGAGCAGTTCTTC CASRSSGRYPNEQFF
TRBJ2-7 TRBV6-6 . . TGTGCCAGCAGTCCGGACAGTGCCTACGAGCAGTACTTC CASSPDSAYEQYF
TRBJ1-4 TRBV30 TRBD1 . TGTGCCTGGAGTGGGGGACAGGGGTACGAAAAACTGTTTTTT CAWSGGQGYEKLFF
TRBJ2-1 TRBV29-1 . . TGCAGCGTCAGACCGGGGGAGTCCTACAATGAGCAGTTCTTC CSVRPGESYNEQFF
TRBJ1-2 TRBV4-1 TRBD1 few TGCGCCAGCAGCCGACCGGACGGGACAGGGATTGGCTACACCTTC CASSRPDGTGIGYTF
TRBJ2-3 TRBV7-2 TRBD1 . TGTGCCAGCAGCTCACAGGGGGCGGTCGGAGATACGCAGTATTTT CASSSQGAVGDTQYF
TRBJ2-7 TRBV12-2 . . TGTGCCAGCGAAAGCAGGAATTCCTACGAGCAGTACTTC CASESRNSYEQYF